This T cell receptor (beta chain) was sequenced for a study of T cells in Graves' hyperthyroidism and ophthalmopathy. In the study overall: Peripheral blood was secured at the point of initial diagnosis, before any treatment.

RNA transcripts were the template for amplifying TCR beta CDR3 regions. Carried out on the TCR CDR3, a first-round RT-PCR used the HTBI primer set. MiXCR, applied by TCRdb to the multiplex PCR reads, yields one record per CDR3 protein. Altogether approximately 560,000 distinct CDR3 sequences are present, approximately 14% being singletons, with the ten largest covering under 8%. In its sample, this clonotype was seen many times. Its target is unknown. Germline lookup yields CDR1 MDHEN and CDR2 SYDVKM. With 5 bases removed from V and 6 bases from J, the gap between germline ends came to 14 bases. This CDR3 is 13 amino acids long. Notes on the study in general: Stable hyperthyroidism was told apart from ophthalmopathy by a model built on 13 V-J features.

Clinical symptoms, serum thyroxine, TRAb, thyroid ultrasound and orbital computed tomography informed diagnoses. The sequence was collected from a woman between 25 and 40 years old with Graves' hyperthyroidism. The sequenced sample was blood. The chain is built from TRBV28 and TRBJ2-7; no clear D gene. This CDR3 is CASSLPLGSEQYF. CDR3 nucleotide sequence: TGTGCCAGCAGTCTCCCGCTAGGGTCCGAGCAGTACTTC.